This T cell receptor beta chain was profiled in a study of shared clonotypes between healthy human individuals. Some 27,000 T cell genomes, or approximately 0.2 ug DNA, went into the sorted-subset replicate PCRs. The protocol was immunoSEQ multiplex PCR, while the TCRdb copy is restricted to in-frame clones and leaves out a portion. The profile shows roughly 1,500,000 clones, about 98.5% of them singletons. Notes on the study in general: Rarefaction demonstrated incomplete sorted-subset sequencing despite large depth.

In regard to this clone: Antigen specificity is unknown.

The ends lost 5 bases at V and 8 bases at J; junction bases unmatched: 9. Germline V gene lookup returns CDR1 MNHEY and CDR2 SMNVEV (reference sequence). The length of the CDR3 is 14 residues. This chain connects TRBV27 to TRBJ1-2; TRBD1 matches at 9 bases. Sequenced material: naive CD4+ T cells sorted from blood. Subset denoted: CD45RA+ positively selected. This clonotype was obtained from a man younger than 45 in good health. CDR3 amino acids: CASSRLTGGGGYTF. The CDR3 DNA follows: TGTGCCAGCAGTCGTCTTACAGGGGGCGGGGGCTACACCTTC.